This entry describes one T cell receptor beta chain. The antigen it binds to is not known. The data are from a study of cytomegalovirus exposure and HLA in healthy donors (dated by TCRdb to about 2017). Regarding the study in general: In an earlier analysis of 587 of the donors, 276 Gb of sequence data and 90 million to 130 million unique TCR beta sequences from roughly 180 million T cells were reported. An early release that covered roughly 600 HLA-typed donors contained around 300 gigabases of sequencing data and about 93 million unique TCR sequences. Of the 300 to 450 genotyped donors, around 81% fell in the genetic ancestry cluster associated with self-reported Caucasian donors. The aim of the study was to test whether cataloging public T cell receptors could identify signatures of past pathogen exposure. The study used immunosequencing to profile the T cell repertoires of 600 to 850 subjects and linked those repertoires to cytomegalovirus serostatus. Besides the first cohort of under 700 subjects, a separate validation cohort made up of roughly 120 different subjects was used. The study combined high-throughput TCR immunosequencing, statistical association of individual TCRs with disease status, and machine learning to predict cytomegalovirus infection status. A later analysis re-examined previously published TCR beta repertoires from more than 550 donors and added high-resolution HLA genotyping to investigate patterns of TCR occurrence. In the later analysis, no new phenotypic data were used to find candidate immune exposures; instead, reliance was placed on TCR beta sequences and their occurrence across donors. An earlier analysis of around 640 of the donors used high-throughput TCR beta sequencing to judge whether each TCR beta V gene segment behaved as functional or pseudogenic. Donor age, sex, ethnicity and CMV serostatus were compiled together with the repertoire data. Genome-wide SNP genotypes for about 60% of the roughly 700 donors were used in a later genetic analysis, which treated that subset as a discovery cohort. Every repertoire in the discovery cohort had been generated on one and the same sequencing platform. Class I and class II HLA loci were covered by the typing at four-digit resolution. The number of typed donors differed by locus: roughly 629-630 for A, B, C, DRB1 and DQB1; approximately 540 for DQA1; 606 for DPA1; and approximately 450 for DPB1. Because of strong linkage in the cohort, roughly five DR-DQ haplotypes were treated as single units for association and clustering. Across approximately 420 genotyped donors of the cohort, an average of roughly 230,000 unique TCR beta nucleotide sequences per donor were sequenced, and approximately 17% of those sequences were non-productive. The paper's findings and limits, for the study overall: In this cohort, only TCR beta chains were sequenced, and detectable features were limited by the absence of alpha or paired-chain data. Broadly in line with IMGT annotations, most TCR beta V segments showed up in productive rearrangements about 87% or about 30% of the time in an earlier analysis of approximately 640 of the donors. A group of highly shared sequence variants was considered likely to be a technical artifact of the sequencing pipeline. Because HLA typing was unavailable for some donors at each locus, only the typed subset was used in association tests. The authors suggested that the approach could potentially be generalized to other disease states and immunological phenotypes. In a later analysis, the rate of TCR association differed among HLA loci, with DRB1 alleles having the most associated TCRs and HLA-C alleles having the fewest. According to a later analysis, parvovirus B19, influenza, CMV and Epstein-Barr virus appeared linked to several top co-occurrence clusters. The study listed 150 to 200 TCR beta chains as associated with cytomegalovirus. Correlated functional status among segregating V segments might reflect linkage disequilibrium, but an unknown experimental factor could not be ruled out. In both the original and validation cohorts, the classifier was reported to diagnose cytomegalovirus status with high specificity and sensitivity. In a later analysis, HLA-associated TCR beta chains were found to be more clonally expanded and to have lower generation probabilities than equally common non-associated chains. Most CMV-associated TCR beta chains appeared to be HLA-restricted in a later analysis, and the HLA associations seemed to be driven largely by CMV exposure. The only immune exposure information available for the cohort was CMV serostatus. Most TCR sequences were observed very rarely across donors, whereas some public TCRs were present in many individuals. When HLA alleles, especially DR and DQ, strongly co-occurred, attributing TCR associations to individual alleles was difficult. Roughly uniform sequencing depth across donors was assumed in presence/absence analyses, although this assumption may not hold. A later genetic analysis associated a missense DCLRE1C variant with V-gene and J-gene trimming of TCR beta chains, and an independent cohort replicated the association. A further reported finding was that TCR beta sequences accurately predicted the HLA-A and HLA-B alleles for most subjects in the first cohort. A later analysis associated 15,000 to 20,000 TCR beta sequences with specific HLA alleles at a false discovery rate of 0.05. In vitro tests confirmed that three of the cytomegalovirus-associated TCR beta chains recognize cytomegalovirus antigens. Because counts were too low, roughly 16 rarely observed V segments, including chromosome 9 orphons, were left out of the earlier analysis of approximately 500 of the donors. In a later genetic analysis, fewer N-insertions in productive TCRs were reported among donors in an Asian-associated ancestry cluster than the 666-donor mean.

Library creation used the immunoSEQ multiplex PCR assay. For the multiplex PCR, a mixture combining 60 forward primers for TCR Vbeta segments and 13 reverse primers for TCR Jbeta segments was used. A multiplex PCR assay on genomic DNA amplified the CDR3 region of rearranged TCR beta genes. The Illumina HiSeq System was used to sequence the amplified TCR beta libraries as 87-base-pair reads. For the original study's pipeline: In a later analysis, some 80 million unique TCR beta chains were counted across the approximately 670 repertoires, and approximately 9.9 million of these chains were shared by at least two donors. Raw reads were error-corrected and collapsed into unique sequences by a nearest-neighbor algorithm in which closely related sequences were merged to remove PCR and sequencing errors. CDR3 sequences were aligned to IMGT reference sequences to assign V, D and J gene segments. For a sequence to be retained, a match of at least six nucleotides was required to both a V gene segment and a J gene segment. A rearrangement was called productive if the CDR3 had no stop codons and remained in frame with V and J, and every other rearrangement was called non-productive. CDR3 was defined by IMGT convention, running from the second conserved V-encoded cysteine to the conserved J-encoded phenylalanine. The earlier analysis of roughly 590 of the donors excluded sequences that lacked an unambiguous match to a single V gene segment. An earlier analysis of fewer than 750 of the donors classified V segments as functional when productive rearrangements were above 56.7% and as segregating when the standard deviation between donors was above 5%. To diagnose cytomegalovirus status from the catalog of TCR beta chain sequences, a statistical classification framework was built. In a later analysis, TCR nucleotide sequences were compared against IMGT/GENE-DB human TR gene sequences so that V and J genes could be assigned. Using the TCRdist pipeline, a later analysis assigned CDR3 sequences along with most-parsimonious VDJ recombination scenarios. In a later analysis, each TCR beta chain was defined by its CDR3 amino acid sequence together with its V-gene family, and reads without a unique V-gene family were excluded. In a later analysis, several hundred highly shared, low-generation-probability nucleotide sequences were removed to address suspected cross-contamination and a sequencing artifact. In a later analysis, a clonal expansion index was calculated for each public chain from normalized within-repertoire ranks of inferred template counts. Generation probabilities in a later analysis came from a VDJ recombination model fitted to out-of-frame rearrangements, and those results were checked against IGoR. Hypergeometric tests were used in a later analysis to score TCR-TCR, TCR-HLA and TCR-CMV co-occurrence, with a repertoire-size bias correction applied to the TCR pairs. To estimate false discovery rates, a later analysis permuted the HLA or CMV assignments 20 times. A later analysis grouped co-occurring TCRs with DBSCAN, adding TCRdist sequence similarity when clustering within HLA-allele-positive subsets. Repertoires with fewer than 30,000 or more than 120,000 public chains, plus five repertoires with anomalous nucleotide sharing, were excluded from co-occurrence clustering. TCRdb carries this immuneACCESS record with in-frame sequences only. Its versions omit some clonotypes, under half of them owing to an unresolved V gene in the studies checked, with the rest unexplained. V and J calls and clone size are given by that table; D and trimming were obtained from the DNA. The table for this sample shows fewer than 250,000 clones. The ten biggest clones cover 0.75% to 1% of the sample.

In total, 630 or so healthy bone marrow donors made up the cohort. At the time of sampling, every cohort member was nominally healthy, though immune exposures that went unrecorded were likely present. The donor tested CMV seropositive, placing the donor among the approximately 310 seropositive members of the cohort. Every donor gave a peripheral blood sample, and the peripheral blood mononuclear cells from that sample were used for TCR beta sequencing. Genomic DNA extraction from the blood cell samples was performed with the Qiagen DNeasy Blood Extraction Kit. The clonotype originates from a woman younger than 45 in good health and CMV-seropositive. The sequenced sample was PBMCs.

The DNA sequence reads TGTGCCAGCAGTGGGACAGGATTCTCCTACGAGCAGTACTTC. It codes for CASSGTGFSYEQYF. This sequence uses TRBV2 and TRBJ2-7; 7 bases in the junction line up with TRBD1. Via the germline V gene, CDR1 is SNHLY and CDR2 FYNNEI. Trimmed from V: 4 bases; trimmed from J: 0 bases; junction bases lacking a gene match: 3. There are 14 amino acids in the CDR3, from cysteine to phenylalanine inclusive. Only the CDR3 part of the read is kept: 42 bases, read in frame from the first base.